The 26 T cell receptor beta chains below come from one sample, sequenced in a study of T-cell reconstitution after alpha-beta-depleted transplantation in children. Preparation of the TCRbeta library used unique molecular identifiers. In TCRdb, the PCR reads were re-called with MiXCR into one record per CDR3 protein. Among some 390,000 distinct CDR3 sequences listed, around 21% were seen once. Sample: PBMCs from the stem cell graft donor, taken from the stem cell graft. These receptor sequences come from a human donor who donated a stem cell graft to a child with acute myeloid leukemia.

This clonotype was observed at least ten times. The J gene is TRBJ2-3, the V gene TRBV10-3; D is undetermined. The CDR3 extends over 12 amino acids. V lost 7 bases and J lost 7, with 12 bases in between. Germline-derived CDR1 and CDR2 are ENHRY and SYGVKD. Here the CDR3 DNA reads TGTGCCATCACCGACAACGCAAATACGCAGTATTTT. It yields the protein CAITDNANTQYF.

The J gene is TRBJ1-4, the V gene TRBV28; D remains unclear. The V gene's germline CDR1 is MDHEN and CDR2 SYDVKM. V lost 6 bases, J lost 4 bases, and 15 bases lay in between. The CDR3 is 15 amino acids. The CDR3, as DNA: TGTGCCAGCAGCCCCCTGGCAGTAAATAATGAAAAACTGTTTTTT. Amino acids: CASSPLAVNNEKLFF. Full variable domain (missing parts from reference TRBV28 and TRBJ1-4): DVKVTQSSRYLVKRTGEKVFLECVQDMDHENMFWYRQDPGLGLRLIYFSYDVKMKEKGDIPEGYSVSREKKERFSLILESASTNQTSMYLCASSPLAVNNEKLFFGSGTQLSVL.

This clonotype was seen only a few times. The chain uses TRBV20-1 and TRBJ2-3; the match to TRBD2 covers 9 bases. V was pared by 3 bases and J by 0 bases, with 10 bases of the junction left unmatched. This CDR3 is built from 17 residues. The germline V gene encodes CDR1 DFQATT and CDR2 SNEGSKA (reference sequence). The CDR3 nucleotides are TGCAGTGCTAGGCGAGGGACTAGCCAGTTTAGCACAGATACGCAGTATTTT. Residues: CSARRGTSQFSTDTQYF.

Ten or more counts support this clonotype. J is TRBJ1-1 and V is TRBV29-1; 7 nucleotides match TRBD1. J gave up 4 bases and V 7 bases, and 9 bases lay outside the gene matches. CDR1 and CDR2 from the germline V gene are SQVTM and ANQGSEA. This CDR3 region has 13 residues. CDR3 sequence reads: CSGAPGQTTEAFF. In DNA form, the CDR3 reads TGCAGCGGAGCCCCGGGACAGACCACTGAAGCTTTCTTT. Based on the CDR3 plus reference TRBV29-1 and TRBJ1-1, the full variable domain is SAVISQKPSRDICQRGTSLTIQCQVDSQVTMMFWYRQQPGQSLTLIATANQGSEATYESGFVIDKFPISRPNLTFSTLTVSNMSPEDSSIYLCSGAPGQTTEAFFGQGTRLTVV.

There are a few counts of this clonotype. This rearrangement joins TRBV12-3 or TRBV12-4 to TRBJ1-1; D gene unclear. Trimming cost V 7 bases and J 0 bases, with 12 bases left between them. This CDR3 spans 14 amino acids. CDR3 loop: CASTGPALNTEAFF. The CDR3 nucleotides are TGTGCCAGCACCGGGCCCGCCCTGAACACTGAAGCTTTCTTT.

This clonotype was recorded at least ten times. The chain carries TRBV20-1 and TRBJ2-5, with unresolved D. Trimming took off 7 bases at V and 1 base at J, with 10 bases between the two ends. Per the germline V gene, CDR1 is DFQATT and CDR2 is SNEGSKA (reference sequence). The CDR3 covers 12 residues. The CDR3 DNA sequence: TGCAGTGTGTCTGGGGTCCAAGAGACCCAGTACTTC. Residues: CSVSGVQETQYF.

V and J are TRBV28 and TRBJ2-5; maybe TRBD1 (5 bases). The germline gives CDR1 MDHEN, CDR2 SYDVKM. V lost 4 bases and J lost 5, with 14 bases in between. CDR3 length: 14 residues. CDR3 sequence reads: CASSSLDSGETQYF. CDR3 nucleotides: TGTGCCAGCAGTTCACTTGACAGTGGGGAGACCCAGTACTTC. Together with reference TRBV28 and TRBJ2-5, the CDR3 gives the full variable domain: DVKVTQSSRYLVKRTGEKVFLECVQDMDHENMFWYRQDPGLGLRLIYFSYDVKMKEKGDIPEGYSVSREKKERFSLILESASTNQTSMYLCASSSLDSGETQYFGPGTRLLVL.

This sequence joins TRBV25-1 and TRBJ2-7; TRBD2 matches at 16 bases. Germline values: CDR1 MGHDK, CDR2 SYGVNS. The CDR3 loop spans 18 amino acids. Trimming removed 6 bases from V and 1 base from J; junction bases left unmatched: 9. The CDR3 nucleotides are TGTGCCAGCAGCGAGGGACTAGCGGGAGGGCCGGGGTCCTACGAGCAGTACTTC. It is translated as CASSEGLAGGPGSYEQYF.

The V call is TRBV25-1, the J call TRBJ1-3, with TRBD1 as a possible D gene (5 bases). Germline CDR1 reads MGHDK; CDR2 reads SYGVNS. The CDR3 is made up of 14 amino acids. Trimming shortened V by 1 base and J by 4 bases, and 8 bases separated the two germline ends. The chain's CDR3 is CASSESGAGNTIYF. CDR3 DNA sequence: TGTGCCAGCAGTGAATCCGGGGCCGGAAACACCATATATTTT.

The chain's CDR3 is CASSDRDSHEQYF. The CDR3 DNA reads TGTGCCAGCAGTGACAGGGACAGTCACGAGCAGTACTTC. The rearrangement uses TRBV25-1 and TRBJ2-7; TRBD1 matches 7 bases. The germline CDR1 and CDR2 sequences are MGHDK and SYGVNS. This CDR3 contains 13 residues. V lost 3 bases, J lost 5 bases, and 4 bases stayed unmatched.

The rearrangement links TRBV12-3 or TRBV12-4 to TRBJ2-5; D not certain. Deletions cut 0 bases from V and 3 bases from J, with 14 bases between. There are 16 residues in the CDR3. CDR3 amino acids: CASSLATLAEEETQYF. The CDR3 nucleotides read TGTGCCAGCAGTTTAGCAACGTTAGCCGAAGAAGAGACCCAGTACTTC.

The chain joins TRBV7-9 to TRBJ2-7, with TRBD2 matching over 7 bases. The CDR3 is 16 residues long. Germline V gene data show CDR1 as SEHNR and CDR2 as FQNEAQ (reference sequence). The junction had 9 bases not matched to a gene; V was cut back by 1 base and J by 3 bases. The CDR3: CASSLEAGATIYEQYF. The CDR3, as DNA: TGTGCCAGCAGCTTAGAGGCGGGAGCAACGATCTACGAGCAGTACTTC. Supplemented by reference TRBV7-9 and TRBJ2-7, the full variable domain reads DTGVSQNPRHKITKRGQNVTFRCDPISEHNRLYWYRQTLGQGPEFLTYFQNEAQLEKSRLLSDRFSAERPKGSFSTLEIQRTEQGDSAMYLCASSLEAGATIYEQYFGPGTRLTVT.

This clonotype occurred many times. The chain links TRBV5-6 to TRBJ1-4; D ambiguous. Looked up from germline, CDR1 is SGHDT and CDR2 is YYEEEE. V was clipped by 3 bases and J by 7 bases, with 7 bases between them. The CDR3 is 12 residues long. CDR3 in amino acids: CASSSGGEKLFF. In DNA form, the CDR3 reads TGTGCCAGCAGCTCAGGAGGTGAAAAACTGTTTTTT.

As regards this clonotype: This may come from a read error, since a much larger clone is one base off. The genes are TRBV12-3 or TRBV12-4 and TRBJ1-5; unclear D gene. The CDR3 totals 12 residues. CDR3 sequence (DNA): TGTGCCAGCTGTTTTGGGGATCAGCCCCAGCATTTT. As protein: CASCFGDQPQHF.

This clonotype was detected a few times. The rearrangement uses TRBV6-5 and TRBJ1-2, with 7 bases aligning to TRBD1. CDR3 size: 19 residues. The germline V gene has CDR1 MNHEY and CDR2 SVGAGI. Losses at the gene ends were 2 bases for V and 0 bases for J; bases not matched to a gene: 15. CDR3 sequence (DNA): TGTGCCAGCAGTTACAACTACGGGGACAGACACCTTACTAACTATGGCTACACCTTC. It yields the protein CASSYNYGDRHLTNYGYTF.

This clonotype was picked up many times. The chain uses TRBV20-1 and TRBJ2-3; TRBD2 aligns across 12 bases. Germline lookup yields CDR1 DFQATT and CDR2 SNEGSKA (reference sequence). The V gene end was trimmed by 6 bases and the J gene end by 4 bases; junction bases not matched to a gene: 5. CDR3 size: 14 residues. The CDR3 protein is CSARPSGRADTQYF. As DNA, the CDR3 is TGCAGTGCCCGTCCTAGCGGGAGGGCAGATACGCAGTATTTT.

This clonotype was picked up many times. The chain joins TRBV20-1 to TRBJ1-2; possible D gene TRBD1, 6 bases. V was pared by 5 bases and J by 14 bases, with 24 bases between. This CDR3 spans 13 amino acids. Germline V CDR1 and CDR2: DFQATT, SNEGSKA (reference sequence). DNA of the CDR3: TGCAGTGCTCCCACAACCCGGACAGACGGCCGGACCTTC. It encodes CSAPTTRTDGRTF.

This clonotype was detected ten times or more. V gene TRBV7-6 combines with J gene TRBJ2-1; tentatively, D is TRBD2 (5 bases). V was cut by 5 bases and J by 5 bases, with 7 bases left in between. CDR3 length equals 12 residues. CDR1 SGHVS and CDR2 FNYEAQ come from the germline V gene. CDR3 sequence reads: CASSQEDNEQFF. CDR3 in DNA: TGTGCCAGCAGCCAGGAGGACAATGAGCAGTTCTTC.

There are a few counts of this clonotype. V is TRBV7-3 and J is TRBJ2-3; D ambiguous. Trimming shortened V by 0 bases and J by 3 bases, and 4 bases separated the two germline ends. The CDR3 extends over 13 amino acids. Germline V lookup: CDR1 SGHTA, CDR2 FQGTGA. The chain's CDR3 is CASSLTATDTQYF. The CDR3 coding sequence is TGTGCCAGCAGCTTAACAGCGACAGATACGCAGTATTTT.

This clonotype was observed many times. The chain links TRBV20-1 to TRBJ1-5; 12 bases align to TRBD1. Trimming took 7 bases from V and 6 from J; bases not matched to a gene: 4. Germline values: CDR1 DFQATT, CDR2 SNEGSKA (reference sequence). The CDR3 length is 13 residues. The CDR3 spells CSVGQGASQPQHF. Here the CDR3 DNA reads TGCAGTGTGGGACAGGGGGCCTCTCAGCCCCAGCATTTT.

This clonotype was recorded many times. V is TRBV29-1 and J is TRBJ2-7, with a possible D match to TRBD2 (7 bases). The CDR3 length is 14 residues. V was shortened by 2 bases and J by 6 bases, with 17 bases between the two germline ends. CDR1 SQVTM and CDR2 ANQGSEA come from the germline V gene. Here the CDR3 DNA reads TGCAGCGTTGAAATTGGCGGGGGCACCTTCGAGCAGTACTTC. Protein product: CSVEIGGGTFEQYF.

The chain uses TRBV12-3 or TRBV12-4 and TRBJ1-2, with 7 nucleotides matching TRBD1. This CDR3 is built from 13 residues. V trimming: 3 bases; J trimming: 5 bases; junction bases outside the gene matches: 3. Here the CDR3 DNA reads TGTGCCAGCAGTTTGAGGACAGGTTATGGCTACACCTTC. Translated: CASSLRTGYGYTF.

This clonotype was seen many times. The chain is built from TRBV20-1 and TRBJ2-7; tentative D call: TRBD1 (5 bases). The V and J ends lost 6 bases and 6 bases respectively, with 18 bases between them. CDR1 and CDR2 from the germline V gene are DFQATT and SNEGSKA (reference sequence). The CDR3 is 13 amino acids. The CDR3 loop reads CSAPAAARGEQYF. The CDR3 DNA reads as TGCAGTGCCCCGGCGGCAGCAAGGGGCGAGCAGTACTTC.

This clonotype was counted a few times. Written as DNA, the CDR3 is TGTGCCAGCAGGCTAGCGGGCTCACCCTACGAGCAGTACTTC. As protein: CASRLAGSPYEQYF. The chain combines TRBV27 with TRBJ2-7; 8 bases map to TRBD2. V lost 6 bases to trimming and J lost 2 bases; unmatched junction nucleotides: 6. From germline, CDR1 is MNHEY and CDR2 SMNVEV (reference sequence). The CDR3 runs 14 residues.

V gene TRBV28 combines with J gene TRBJ2-3, with 9 bases matching TRBD1. CDR1 is MDHEN and CDR2 is SYDVKM in the germline V gene. This CDR3 region has 16 residues. Losses at the gene ends were 6 bases for V and 3 bases for J; bases not matched to a gene: 10. This CDR3 is CASRPQGAVRTDTQYF. For the CDR3, the DNA is TGTGCCAGCAGACCACAGGGGGCAGTCCGGACAGATACGCAGTATTTT.

This clonotype was seen at least ten times. The chain carries TRBV6-1 and TRBJ2-1; D might be TRBD1 (6 bases). Trimming removed 7 bases from V and 0 bases from J, with 13 bases in between. This CDR3 has 15 residues. CDR1 and CDR2 from the germline V gene are MNHNS and SASEGT. The CDR3 is CASTKTGNSYNEQFF. CDR3 nucleotide sequence: TGTGCCAGCACCAAGACAGGTAACTCCTACAATGAGCAGTTCTTC.